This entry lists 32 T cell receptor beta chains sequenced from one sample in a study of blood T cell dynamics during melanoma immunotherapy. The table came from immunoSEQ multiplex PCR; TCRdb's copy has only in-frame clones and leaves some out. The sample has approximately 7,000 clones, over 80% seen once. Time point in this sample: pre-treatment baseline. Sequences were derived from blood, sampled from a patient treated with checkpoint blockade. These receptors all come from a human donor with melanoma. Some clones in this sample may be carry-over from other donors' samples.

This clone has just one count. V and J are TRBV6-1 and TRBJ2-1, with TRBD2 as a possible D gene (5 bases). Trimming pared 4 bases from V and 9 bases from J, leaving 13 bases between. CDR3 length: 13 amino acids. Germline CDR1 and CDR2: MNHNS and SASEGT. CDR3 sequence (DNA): TGTGCCAGCAGTGTGGAGGCGCGTTCTGAGCAGTTCTTC. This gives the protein CASSVEARSEQFF.

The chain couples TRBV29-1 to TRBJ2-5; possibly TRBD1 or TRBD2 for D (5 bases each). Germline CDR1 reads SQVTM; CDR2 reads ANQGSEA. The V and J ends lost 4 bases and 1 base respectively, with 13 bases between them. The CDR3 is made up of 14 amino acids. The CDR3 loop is CSVGRGPTQETQYF. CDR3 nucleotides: TGCAGCGTTGGACGGGGCCCAACCCAAGAGACCCAGTACTTC.

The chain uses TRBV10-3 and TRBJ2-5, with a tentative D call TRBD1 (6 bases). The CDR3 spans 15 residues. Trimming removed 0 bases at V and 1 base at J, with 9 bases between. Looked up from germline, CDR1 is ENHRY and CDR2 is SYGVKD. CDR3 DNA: TGTGCCATCAGTGAGTCGCGAGGGGGCCAAGAGACCCAGTACTTC. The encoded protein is CAISESRGGQETQYF.

The CDR3 protein is CASSPETGITGELFF. In DNA, the CDR3 is TGTGCCAGCAGCCCGGAGACAGGGATCACCGGGGAGCTGTTTTTT. This chain uses TRBV7-8 with TRBJ2-2, with 7 bases that match TRBD1. Trimming at V came to 5 bases and at J to 4 bases, leaving 7 bases not matched to a gene. The CDR3 has 15 residues. The germline gives CDR1 SGHVS, CDR2 FQNEAQ.

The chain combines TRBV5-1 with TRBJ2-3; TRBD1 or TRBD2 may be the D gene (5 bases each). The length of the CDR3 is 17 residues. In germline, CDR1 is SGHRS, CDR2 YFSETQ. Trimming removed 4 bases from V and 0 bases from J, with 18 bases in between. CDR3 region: CASSRSLAGSSTDTQYF. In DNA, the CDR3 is TGCGCCAGCAGCCGCTCGCTGGCAGGGAGTAGCACAGATACGCAGTATTTT.

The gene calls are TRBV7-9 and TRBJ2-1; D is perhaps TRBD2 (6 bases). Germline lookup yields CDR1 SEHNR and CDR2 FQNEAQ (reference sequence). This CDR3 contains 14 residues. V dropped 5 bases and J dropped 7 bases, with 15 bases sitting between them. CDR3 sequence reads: CASSQTGRGNEQFF. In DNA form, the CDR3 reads TGTGCCAGCAGCCAAACGGGTCGGGGGAATGAGCAGTTCTTC.

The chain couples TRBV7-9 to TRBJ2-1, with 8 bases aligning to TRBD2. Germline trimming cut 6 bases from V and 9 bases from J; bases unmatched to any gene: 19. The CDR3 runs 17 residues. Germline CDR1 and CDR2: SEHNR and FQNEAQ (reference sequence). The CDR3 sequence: CASSSRPSAGGGSEQFF. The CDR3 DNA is TGTGCCAGCAGTTCCCGCCCGTCGGCGGGGGGCGGGAGTGAGCAGTTCTTC.

The CDR3 sequence is CAWSVPPQSYEQYF. In DNA form, the CDR3 reads TGTGCCTGGAGTGTACCCCCCCAGAGCTACGAGCAGTACTTC. V gene TRBV30 combines with J gene TRBJ2-7; D gene ambiguous. Trimming cost V 0 bases and J 3 bases, with 12 bases left between them. CDR1 and CDR2 from the germline V gene are GTSNPN and SVGIG (reference sequence). This CDR3 spans 14 amino acids.

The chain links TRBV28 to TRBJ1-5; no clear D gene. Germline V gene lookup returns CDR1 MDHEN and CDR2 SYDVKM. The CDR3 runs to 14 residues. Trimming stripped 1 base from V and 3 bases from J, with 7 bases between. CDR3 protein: CASSLFRYNQPQHF. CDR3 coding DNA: TGTGCCAGCAGTTTATTTAGGTACAATCAGCCCCAGCATTTT.

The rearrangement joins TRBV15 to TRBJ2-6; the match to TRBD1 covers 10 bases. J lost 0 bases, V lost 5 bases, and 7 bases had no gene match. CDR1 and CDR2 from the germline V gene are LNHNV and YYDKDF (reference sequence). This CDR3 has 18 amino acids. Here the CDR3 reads CATSGSGTGVSGANVLTF. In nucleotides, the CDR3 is TGTGCCACCAGCGGCTCCGGGACAGGGGTCTCTGGGGCCAACGTCCTGACTTTC.

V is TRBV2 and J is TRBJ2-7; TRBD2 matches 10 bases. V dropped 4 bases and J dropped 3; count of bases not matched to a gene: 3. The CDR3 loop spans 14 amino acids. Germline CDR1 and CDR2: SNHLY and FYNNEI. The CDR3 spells CASSGAGGLYEQYF. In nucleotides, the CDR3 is TGTGCCAGCAGTGGAGCGGGGGGGCTCTACGAGCAGTACTTC.

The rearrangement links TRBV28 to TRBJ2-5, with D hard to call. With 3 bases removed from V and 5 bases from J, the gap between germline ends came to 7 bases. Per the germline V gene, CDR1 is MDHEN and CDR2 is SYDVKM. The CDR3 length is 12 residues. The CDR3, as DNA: TGTGCCAGCAGTTTGACCGACGAGACCCAGTACTTC. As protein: CASSLTDETQYF.

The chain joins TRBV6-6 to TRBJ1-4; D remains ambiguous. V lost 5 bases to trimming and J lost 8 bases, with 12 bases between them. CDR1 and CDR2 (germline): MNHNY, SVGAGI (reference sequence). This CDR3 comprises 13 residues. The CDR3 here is CASSQLYGEKLFF. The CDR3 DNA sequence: TGTGCCAGCAGTCAGCTTTATGGAGAAAAACTGTTTTTT.

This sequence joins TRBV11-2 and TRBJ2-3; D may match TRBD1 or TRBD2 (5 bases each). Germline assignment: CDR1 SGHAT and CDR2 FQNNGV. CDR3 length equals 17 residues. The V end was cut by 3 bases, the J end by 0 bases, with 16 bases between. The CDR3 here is CASSLSGTMSSTDTQYF. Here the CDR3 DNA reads TGTGCCAGCAGCTTGTCGGGGACGATGAGTAGCACAGATACGCAGTATTTT.

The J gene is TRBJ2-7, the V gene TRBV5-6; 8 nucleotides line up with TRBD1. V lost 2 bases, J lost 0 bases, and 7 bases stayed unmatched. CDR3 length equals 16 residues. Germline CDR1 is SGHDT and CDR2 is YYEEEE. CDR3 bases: TGTGCCAGCAGCTTCGGACAGGGCCCTTACTCCTACGAGCAGTACTTC. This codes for CASSFGQGPYSYEQYF.

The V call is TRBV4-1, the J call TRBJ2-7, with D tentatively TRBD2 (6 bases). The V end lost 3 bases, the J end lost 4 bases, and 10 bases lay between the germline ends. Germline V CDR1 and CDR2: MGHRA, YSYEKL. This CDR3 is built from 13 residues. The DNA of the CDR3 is TGCGCCAGCAGCCAGGGGGACTCGTACGAGCAGTACTTC. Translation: CASSQGDSYEQYF.

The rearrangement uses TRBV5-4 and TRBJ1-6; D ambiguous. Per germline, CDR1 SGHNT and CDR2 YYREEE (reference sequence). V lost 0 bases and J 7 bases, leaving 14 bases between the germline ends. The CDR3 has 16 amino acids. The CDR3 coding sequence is TGTGCCAGCAGCTTGGGGAGGGCGCGGGTGAATTCACCCCTCCACTTT. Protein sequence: CASSLGRARVNSPLHF.

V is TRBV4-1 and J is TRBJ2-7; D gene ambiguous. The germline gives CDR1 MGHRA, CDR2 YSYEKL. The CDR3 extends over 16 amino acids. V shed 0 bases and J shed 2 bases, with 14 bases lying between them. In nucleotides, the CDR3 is TGCGCCAGCAGCCAAGATGGGTACGGGCCAACCTACGAGCAGTACTTC. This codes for CASSQDGYGPTYEQYF.

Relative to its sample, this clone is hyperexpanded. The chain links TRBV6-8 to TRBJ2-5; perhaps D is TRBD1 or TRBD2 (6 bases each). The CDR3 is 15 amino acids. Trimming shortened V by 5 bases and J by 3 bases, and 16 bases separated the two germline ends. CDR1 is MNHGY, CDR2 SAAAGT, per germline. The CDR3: CASSRRGRDKETQYF. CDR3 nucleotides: TGTGCCAGCAGTAGGAGGGGAAGGGACAAAGAGACCCAGTACTTC.

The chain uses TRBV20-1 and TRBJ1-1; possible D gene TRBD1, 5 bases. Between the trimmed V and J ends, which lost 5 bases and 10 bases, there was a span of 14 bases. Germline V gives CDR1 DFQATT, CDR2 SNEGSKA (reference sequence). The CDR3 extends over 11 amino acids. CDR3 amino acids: CSAPTSGGAFF. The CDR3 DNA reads TGCAGTGCTCCTACTTCCGGGGGAGCTTTCTTT.

The CDR3 loop reads CASSFGDLNTEAFF. The CDR3 DNA is TGTGCCAGCAGCTTCGGGGATCTCAACACTGAAGCTTTCTTT. The J gene is TRBJ1-1, the V gene TRBV7-8; D gene uncertain. CDR3 length: 14 residues. Germline V gene sequence: CDR1 SGHVS, CDR2 FQNEAQ. Trimming took 3 bases from V and 2 from J, leaving 10 bases between them.

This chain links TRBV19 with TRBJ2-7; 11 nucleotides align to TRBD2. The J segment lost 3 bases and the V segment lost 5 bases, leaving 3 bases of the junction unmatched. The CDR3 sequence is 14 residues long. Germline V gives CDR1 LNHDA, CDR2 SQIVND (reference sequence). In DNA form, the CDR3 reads TGTGCCAGTAGTGCAGGGACTAGCGGCTACGAGCAGTACTTC. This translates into CASSAGTSGYEQYF.

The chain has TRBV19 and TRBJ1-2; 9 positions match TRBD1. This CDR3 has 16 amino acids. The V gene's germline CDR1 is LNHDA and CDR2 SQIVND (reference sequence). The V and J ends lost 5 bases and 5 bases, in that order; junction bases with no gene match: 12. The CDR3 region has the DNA TGTGCCAGTAGTGGGACAGGGACACTACTAGGGTATGGCTACACCTTC. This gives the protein CASSGTGTLLGYGYTF. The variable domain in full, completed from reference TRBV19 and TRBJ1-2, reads DGGITQSPKYLFRKEGQNVTLSCEQNLNHDAMYWYRQDPGQGLRLIYYSQIVNDFQKGDIAEGYSVSREKKESFPLTVTSAQKNPTAFYLCASSGTGTLLGYGYTFGSGTRLTVV.

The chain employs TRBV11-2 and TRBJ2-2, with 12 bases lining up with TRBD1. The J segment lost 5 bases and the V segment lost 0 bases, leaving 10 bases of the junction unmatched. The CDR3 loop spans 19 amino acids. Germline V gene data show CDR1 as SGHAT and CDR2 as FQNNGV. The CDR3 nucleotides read TGTGCCAGCAGCTTAGATAGGTGGGACAGGGGGCGAAGTACCGGGGAGCTGTTTTTT. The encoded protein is CASSLDRWDRGRSTGELFF.

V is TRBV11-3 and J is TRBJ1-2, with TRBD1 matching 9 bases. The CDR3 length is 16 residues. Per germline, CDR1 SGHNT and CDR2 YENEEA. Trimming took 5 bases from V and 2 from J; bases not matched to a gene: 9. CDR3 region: CASSHRGQLVNYGYTF. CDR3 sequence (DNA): TGTGCCAGCAGCCACAGGGGGCAGCTGGTAAACTATGGCTACACCTTC.

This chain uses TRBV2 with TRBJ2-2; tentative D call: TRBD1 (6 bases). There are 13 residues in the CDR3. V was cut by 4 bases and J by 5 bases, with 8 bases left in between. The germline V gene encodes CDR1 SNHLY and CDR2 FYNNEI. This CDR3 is CASSGDRTGELFF. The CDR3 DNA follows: TGTGCCAGCAGTGGAGACAGGACCGGGGAGCTGTTTTTT. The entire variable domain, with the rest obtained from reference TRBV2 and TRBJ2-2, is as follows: EPEVTQTPSHQVTQMGQEVILRCVPISNHLYFYWYRQILGQKVEFLVSFYNNEISEKSEIFDDQFSVERPDGSNFTLKIRSTKLEDSAMYFCASSGDRTGELFFGEGSRLTVL.

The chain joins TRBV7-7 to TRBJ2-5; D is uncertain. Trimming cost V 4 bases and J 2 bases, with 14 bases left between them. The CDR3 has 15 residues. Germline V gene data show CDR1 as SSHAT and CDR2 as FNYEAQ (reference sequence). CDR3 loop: CASSSQGLSQETQYF. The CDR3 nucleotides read TGTGCCAGCAGCTCGCAAGGTCTATCTCAAGAGACCCAGTACTTC.

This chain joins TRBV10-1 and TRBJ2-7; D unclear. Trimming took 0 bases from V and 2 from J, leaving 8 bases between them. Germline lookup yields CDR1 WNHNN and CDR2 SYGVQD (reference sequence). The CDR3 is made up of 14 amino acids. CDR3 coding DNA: TGCGCCAGCAGTGAGTCCGGAAAAACCTACGAGCAGTACTTC. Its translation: CASSESGKTYEQYF.

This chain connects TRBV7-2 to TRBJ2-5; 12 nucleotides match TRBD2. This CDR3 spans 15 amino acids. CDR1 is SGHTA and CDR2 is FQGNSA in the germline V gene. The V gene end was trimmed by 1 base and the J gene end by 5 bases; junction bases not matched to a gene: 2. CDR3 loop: CASSLGGLAGETQYF. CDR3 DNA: TGTGCCAGCAGCTTAGGGGGACTAGCGGGTGAGACCCAGTACTTC.

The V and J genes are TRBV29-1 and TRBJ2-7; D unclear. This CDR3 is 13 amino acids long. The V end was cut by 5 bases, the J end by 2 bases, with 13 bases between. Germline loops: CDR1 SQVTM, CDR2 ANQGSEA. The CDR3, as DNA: TGCAGCGTTCAGGCAGTTCCCACCTACGAGCAGTACTTC. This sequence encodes CSVQAVPTYEQYF.

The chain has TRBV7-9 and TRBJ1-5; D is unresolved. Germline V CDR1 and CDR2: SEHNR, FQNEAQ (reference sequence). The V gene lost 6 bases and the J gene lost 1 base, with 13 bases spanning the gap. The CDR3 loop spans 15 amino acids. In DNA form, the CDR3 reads TGTGCCAGCAGTTTCTCACAGAGGAGCAATCAGCCCCAGCATTTT. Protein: CASSFSQRSNQPQHF.

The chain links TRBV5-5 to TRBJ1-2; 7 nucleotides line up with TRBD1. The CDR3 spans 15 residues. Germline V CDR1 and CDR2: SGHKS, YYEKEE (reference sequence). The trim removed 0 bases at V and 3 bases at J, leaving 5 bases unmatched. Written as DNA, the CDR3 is TGTGCCAGCAGCTTGGAATACAGGGGTGACTATGGCTACACCTTC. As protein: CASSLEYRGDYGYTF.